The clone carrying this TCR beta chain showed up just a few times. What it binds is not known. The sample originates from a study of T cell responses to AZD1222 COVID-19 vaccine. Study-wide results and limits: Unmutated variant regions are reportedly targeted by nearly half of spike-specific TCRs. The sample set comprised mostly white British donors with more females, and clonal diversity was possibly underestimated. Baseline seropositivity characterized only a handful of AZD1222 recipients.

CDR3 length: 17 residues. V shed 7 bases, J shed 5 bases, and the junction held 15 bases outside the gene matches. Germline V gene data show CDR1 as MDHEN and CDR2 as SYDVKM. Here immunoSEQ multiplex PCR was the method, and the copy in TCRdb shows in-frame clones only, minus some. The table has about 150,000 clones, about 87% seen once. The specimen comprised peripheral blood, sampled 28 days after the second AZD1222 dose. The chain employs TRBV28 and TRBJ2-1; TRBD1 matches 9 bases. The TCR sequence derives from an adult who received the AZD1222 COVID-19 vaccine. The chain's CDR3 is CASIHNMGDRANNEQFF. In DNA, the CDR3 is TGTGCCAGCATCCACAACATGGGGGACAGGGCTAACAATGAGCAGTTCTTC.